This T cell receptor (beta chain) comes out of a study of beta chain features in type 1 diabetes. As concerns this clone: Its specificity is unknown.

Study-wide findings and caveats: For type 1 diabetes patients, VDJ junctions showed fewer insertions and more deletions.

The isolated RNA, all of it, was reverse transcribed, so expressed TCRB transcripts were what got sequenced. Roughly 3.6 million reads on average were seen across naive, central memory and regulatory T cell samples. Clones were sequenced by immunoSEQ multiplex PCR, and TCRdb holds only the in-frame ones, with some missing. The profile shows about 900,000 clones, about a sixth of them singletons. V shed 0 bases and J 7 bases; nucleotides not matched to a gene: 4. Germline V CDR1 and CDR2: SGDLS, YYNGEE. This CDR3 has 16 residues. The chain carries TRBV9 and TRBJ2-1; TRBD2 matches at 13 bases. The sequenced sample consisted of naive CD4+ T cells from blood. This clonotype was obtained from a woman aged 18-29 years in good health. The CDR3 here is CASSVAGTSGVNEQFF. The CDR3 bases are TGTGCCAGCAGCGTAGCCGGGACTAGCGGGGTAAATGAGCAGTTCTTC.